The rows below give T cell receptor beta chains drawn from one sample of a study of radiotherapy plus CTLA-4 blockade in lung cancer. Measured with immunoSEQ multiplex PCR; TCRdb has only the in-frame clones, and not every one. The table shows about 62,000 clones, with approximately 76% occurring only once. This specimen consisted of peripheral blood, obtained from a patient treated with radiotherapy plus ipilimumab. These receptors were obtained from a human donor with non-small cell lung cancer who had a complete response to radiotherapy plus ipilimumab. Each CDR3 is given with its conserved first and last residue. Fields, in order: J gene, clone size, D gene, V gene, CDR3 protein, CDR3 DNA. The D gene is left open where the match is weak. Part of the rows lack a size; the others show once, few, many or a class for expanded clones.

TRBJ2-2,once,TRBD1,TRBV10-3,CAISATGTGITGELFF,TGTGCCATCAGCGCGACCGGGACAGGGATCACCGGGGAGCTGTTTTTT
TRBJ2-7,NA,TRBD1,TRBV11-2,CASSSLTGWGYEQYF,TGTGCCAGCAGCTCGTTGACAGGGTGGGGGTACGAGCAGTACTTC
TRBJ1-2,many,NA,TRBV29-1,CSVEDSGTLYGYTF,TGCAGCGTTGAAGATTCGGGAACCCTATATGGCTACACCTTC
TRBJ1-1,NA,NA,TRBV6-5,CASVWTANTEAFF,TGTGCCAGCGTATGGACAGCGAACACTGAAGCTTTCTTT
TRBJ1-2,NA,TRBD1,TRBV6-5,CASSLLGTDVGYTF,TGTGCCAGCAGTTTATTGGGGACAGACGTGGGCTACACCTTC
TRBJ2-7,once,TRBD1,TRBV5-1,CASRQPGGPYEQYF,TGCGCCAGCAGGCAACCAGGGGGCCCCTACGAGCAGTACTTC
TRBJ1-1,NA,NA,TRBV6-1,CASSEWAGNAEAFF,TGTGCCAGCAGTGAATGGGCAGGGAACGCTGAAGCTTTCTTT
TRBJ1-5,NA,NA,TRBV19,CASSMIQGRGSNQPQHF,TGTGCCAGTAGTATGATTCAGGGGCGGGGGAGCAATCAGCCCCAGCATTTT
TRBJ2-7,NA,TRBD1,TRBV6-5,CASIQSPGQGHEQYF,TGTGCCAGCATTCAATCCCCGGGACAGGGGCACGAGCAGTACTTC
TRBJ2-1,few,TRBD2,TRBV7-9,CASSHPGTSGGYNEQFF,TGTGCCAGCAGCCATCCGGGTACTAGCGGAGGCTACAATGAGCAGTTCTTC
TRBJ2-7,NA,TRBD1,TRBV6-5,CASSPGTVPYEQYF,TGTGCCAGCAGTCCCGGGACAGTGCCTTACGAGCAGTACTTC
TRBJ2-3,NA,NA,TRBV7-2,CASSPGHSTDTQYF,TGTGCCAGCAGCCCGGGACATAGCACAGATACGCAGTATTTT
TRBJ2-1,NA,NA,TRBV5-6,CASSFRYNEQFF,TGTGCCAGCAGCTTCCGGTACAATGAGCAGTTCTTC
TRBJ1-1,few,NA,TRBV28,CASSAWGDTEAFF,TGTGCCAGCAGCGCCTGGGGGGACACTGAAGCTTTCTTT
TRBJ2-6,NA,NA,TRBV5-4,CASSPGGVGANVLTF,TGTGCCAGCAGCCCGGGTGGTGTTGGGGCCAACGTCCTGACTTTC
TRBJ2-3,NA,TRBD2,TRBV9,CASSALPSGSSTDTQYF,TGTGCCAGCAGCGCACTTCCTAGCGGGTCTAGCACAGATACGCAGTATTTT
TRBJ2-2,NA,TRBD1,TRBV6-1,CASMTGVAAGELFF,TGTGCCAGCATGACAGGGGTCGCGGCCGGGGAGCTGTTTTTT
TRBJ2-7,NA,NA,TRBV28,CASRASQGMVF,TGTGCCAGCAGAGCATCCCAGGGGATGGTCTTC
TRBJ1-2,once,TRBD1,TRBV2,CASSEQGVTNYGYTF,TGTGCCAGCAGTGAACAGGGGGTAACTAACTATGGCTACACCTTC
TRBJ2-7,NA,NA,TRBV29-1,CSVGRGYEQYF,TGCAGCGTTGGTAGAGGATACGAGCAGTACTTC
TRBJ2-1,NA,TRBD1,TRBV5-8,CASSFGDRGLNEQFF,TGTGCCAGCAGCTTTGGGGACAGGGGGCTCAATGAGCAGTTCTTC
TRBJ1-1,NA,NA,TRBV30,CAWSFMGLSAFF,TGTGCCTGGAGTTTTATGGGGCTGAGCGCTTTCTTT
TRBJ1-2,NA,NA,TRBV6-1,CASTEQSGTPYGYTF,TGTGCCAGCACTGAACAGTCCGGGACACCCTATGGCTACACCTTC
TRBJ2-3,NA,TRBD2,TRBV29-1,CSVKETSVKDTQYF,TGCAGCGTTAAAGAGACTAGCGTGAAAGATACGCAGTATTTT